This is a list of T cell receptor beta chains from one sample in a study of T cells in Graves' hyperthyroidism and ophthalmopathy. TCRdb independently ran MiXCR on the multiplex PCR reads; one entry per CDR3 protein. Here the sample spans 600,000 to 700,000 distinct CDR3 sequences, roughly 45% being singletons. Sequencing used peripheral blood or thyroid tissue (not recorded which). These receptors were collected from an adult man with Graves' disease, either hyperthyroidism or ophthalmopathy (not recorded which). CDR3s include the opening cysteine and the closing phenylalanine or tryptophan. D genes are given only for firm matches. Clone size is not always given. Where it is, it says once, few, many or a class for expanded clones.

clone size	D gene	V gene	J gene	CDR3 protein
many	.	TRBV7-8	TRBJ1-5	CASSALQGMYGNQPQHF
many	.	TRBV7-6	TRBJ1-1	CASSLAPGSTEAFF
.	.	TRBV5-1	TRBJ2-2	CASSEAGGRGTGELFF
.	TRBD1	TRBV7-8	TRBJ1-1	CASSQAGTGGLGTEAFF
many	.	TRBV9	TRBJ1-3	CASSSGIFSGNTIYF
many	TRBD1	TRBV7-3	TRBJ2-2	CASSLDRVNTGELFF
few	.	TRBV24-1	TRBJ2-5	CASSPPGTVQETQYF
many	TRBD2	TRBV7-2	TRBJ2-5	CASSELSVGGRAEYF
.	TRBD1	TRBV19	TRBJ2-3	CASRDRVGTDTQYF
few	.	TRBV7-9	TRBJ1-1	CASSQYRNSPNTEAFF
many	TRBD1	TRBV7-2	TRBJ1-1	CASSLALGQEKAFF
.	TRBD1	TRBV15	TRBJ2-7	CATSRDLGQGVDEQYF
.	.	TRBV12-5	TRBJ2-6	CASRAGNPGANVLTF
.	TRBD2	TRBV10-1	TRBJ2-7	CASSESVLAGGPSYEQYF
.	.	TRBV20-1	TRBJ1-5	CSARDKEGRWGGSAQHF
.	TRBD1	TRBV7-9	TRBJ1-1	CASSLWAARDRANTEAFF
few	.	TRBV12-3/TRBV12-4	TRBJ1-2	CASSYSIRSGYTF
once	.	TRBV7-9	TRBJ1-1	CASSRQDLAEAFF
.	TRBD1	TRBV7-9	TRBJ2-7	CASRTTGVGEQYF
.	.	TRBV5-1	TRBJ1-2	CASSLTGTASYGYTF
.	.	TRBV29-1	TRBJ2-5	CSLGRRGETQYF
many	TRBD1	TRBV24-1	TRBJ2-7	CATSGWTGDDYEQYF
.	TRBD2	TRBV20-1	TRBJ2-7	CSARDLAGGGEQYF
.	.	TRBV7-8	TRBJ1-5	CASSLGRQGAGPQHF
.	TRBD1	TRBV15	TRBJ1-2	CATSTGQGYGYTF
.	TRBD1	TRBV29-1	TRBJ2-5	CSVTGGRGETQYF
many	TRBD1	TRBV24-1	TRBJ1-2	CATSGNGGQATWDGYTF
.	TRBD1	TRBV11-1	TRBJ2-5	CASRPGQGIETQYF
.	TRBD1	TRBV7-9	TRBJ1-2	CASSSGTANYGYAF
.	TRBD1	TRBV20-1	TRBJ1-2	CSAVPGGSFGYTF
few	TRBD1	TRBV6-6	TRBJ2-7	CASSEGQGDYEQYF
once	.	TRBV7-9	TRBJ1-3	CASSLAAERSSGNTIYF
.	.	TRBV10-3	TRBJ1-1	CAIIANSGQGNTEAFF
.	.	TRBV10-3	TRBJ1-2	CAISESTQNYGYTF
.	TRBD1	TRBV10-3	TRBJ1-5	CASSYGTGADQPQHF
.	.	TRBV7-9	TRBJ2-7	CASSTKGSHEQYF
.	.	TRBV2	TRBJ1-5	CASSPSPLSIDSLNQPQHF